Detailed here is one T cell receptor beta chain. The sample comes from a study of tumour-infiltrating T cells in Burkitt lymphoma. About the study: Survival, overall and progression-free, tracked with productive clonality.

The V and J ends lost 3 bases and 5 bases respectively, with 13 bases between them. The CDR3 is 14 residues long. The germline V gene encodes CDR1 SEHNR and CDR2 FQNEAQ (reference sequence). The repertoire was sequenced with immunoSEQ multiplex PCR; TCRdb's copy has only in-frame clones and lacks some. The table records under 8,000 clones, over 9.5% of them present only once. Specimen: tumor tissue. The TCR originated in a human donor with diffuse large B-cell lymphoma. The chain employs TRBV7-9 and TRBJ2-5, with D maybe TRBD1 (5 bases). The CDR3 nucleotides are TGTGCCAGCAGCTTCCTTGACAGACGGGAGACCCAGTACTTC. Protein sequence: CASSFLDRRETQYF.